The rows below give T cell receptor beta chains drawn from one sample of a study of preoperative IRX-2 immunotherapy in early breast cancer. Assay used: immunoSEQ multiplex PCR; TCRdb lists only in-frame clones, some missing. The sample includes about 43,000 clones, less than 95% of them seen just once. The starting material was tumor tissue, obtained after IRX-2 immunotherapy. The receptors here all came from a human donor with breast cancer. Both conserved end residues are part of each CDR3. Fields, in order: D gene, V gene, CDR3 protein. D genes are given only for firm matches.

>NA|TRBV18
CASSPPTGEETQYF
>NA|TRBV13
CASSLSPRRDNEQFF
>TRBD1|TRBV7-2
CASSRQGPLGYNEQFF
>TRBD1|TRBV5-6
CASSLNRGLTEAFF
>TRBD1|TRBV7-2
CASSLDRGLKGYTF
>NA|TRBV6-7
CASSYSICICGQGQETQYF
>NA|TRBV27
CASSLSRGAGELFF
>NA|TRBV4-3
CASSQAGEGMNYGYTF
>NA|TRBV7-2
CASSLMESSYNEQFF
>NA|TRBV6-6
CASSPGFRGSYTF
>NA|TRBV28
CASHSPHDRLSSGANVLTF
>NA|TRBV14
CASSQGWRGNTGELFF
>NA|TRBV5-4
CASSLGIYEQYF
>NA|TRBV7-9
CASRSEEKLFF
>NA|TRBV7-6
CASSLADTQYF
>NA|TRBV30
CAWSRRFAPRQDSPLHF
>TRBD1|TRBV2
CASSEQGVPSYEQYF
>NA|TRBV5-8
CASSPPSGRGHYEQYF
>NA|TRBV5-1
CASSLSPGNQPQHF
>TRBD1|TRBV9
CASSVGQGRSYNSPLHF
>TRBD1|TRBV7-9
CASSLVGGTASPLHF
>NA|TRBV2
CASSEFGGTIF
>TRBD2|TRBV7-3
CASSLTGRGAPFF
>NA|TRBV5-1
CASSLGATDTQYF
>NA|TRBV4-2
CASSPMSPGTYEQYF
>NA|TRBV25-1
CASSECTASYEQYF
>NA|TRBV7-9
CASSSPQDPFGQYF
>TRBD1|TRBV4-1
CASSHQKQGAFGKNIQYF
>NA|TRBV28
CASSSGRRDQPQHF
>NA|TRBV7-6
CASSYNAGWTYEQYF
>NA|TRBV7-2
CASSLAQGGGYEQYF
>NA|TRBV7-2
CASSPDSGRTEAFF
>NA|TRBV11-2
CASSNDLSYNEQFF
>NA|TRBV6-1
CASSTQVAGVYGYTF
>NA|TRBV28
CASSPQIYGYTF
>TRBD2|TRBV4-3
CASSQDRDSGYQETQYF